This TCR beta chain stems from a study of blood T cells in healthy people across ages. The V end was cut by 4 bases, the J end by 1 base, with 13 bases between. The length of the CDR3 is 16 residues. Germline V gene data show CDR1 as SGHVS and CDR2 as FNYEAQ. Concerning this clonotype itself: The antigen remains unidentified.

A J-beta primer mix and a sample-barcoded 5' primer were used in a second PCR of about 7 to 12 cycles. Via MiXCR, TCRdb re-called the 5' RACE reads, giving one row per CDR3 protein. The sample holds about 800,000 distinct CDR3 sequences, 20% to 30% seen once. Each donor gave roughly 9.8 milliliters of peripheral blood. No fewer than 6.5 million PBMCs went into each sample. Whole-study findings and limits: A conclusive naive versus antigen-experienced comparison was prevented by the unsorted PBMCs.

These same data were also listed under a study on T cells of mothers and their children. That source notes: Donors were three healthy Caucasian mothers and their six children.

Specimen: blood. The chain recombines TRBV7-6 with TRBJ2-2; D call uncertain. This clonotype originated in a boy younger than 18 in good health. The CDR3 is CASSSGPRRNTGELFF. The CDR3 DNA sequence: TGTGCCAGCAGCTCTGGACCGCGAAGGAACACCGGGGAGCTGTTTTTT.